This is a list of T cell receptor beta chains from one sample in a study of beta chain features in type 1 diabetes. TCRdb's copy holds only in-frame clones and misses some; the assay was immunoSEQ multiplex PCR. The repertoire holds 70,000 to 90,000 clones, 30% to 40% seen once, with 0.35% to 0.45% in the top ten. The specimen sequenced was stem cell memory CD4+ T cells from blood. The origin of the receptors is a woman aged 18-35 years in good health. The CDR3 runs from the conserved cysteine through the conserved F or W. Fields, in order: clone size, CDR3 length, J gene, V gene, D gene, CDR3 DNA, CDR3 protein. A D gene is named only where the DNA matches it firmly. Where a row states a size, it is once, few, many or the class of an expanded clone; other rows omit it.

clone_size: -; cdr3_length: 13; j_call: TRBJ1-1; v_call: TRBV14; d_call: -; cdr3_nt: TGTGCCAGCAGCCTTTCTAGGAACACTGAAGCTTTCTTT; cdr3_aa: CASSLSRNTEAFF
clone_size: few; cdr3_length: 14; j_call: TRBJ2-1; v_call: TRBV30; d_call: TRBD2; cdr3_nt: TGTGCCTGGGGGGGACTAGCGGGCAACAATGAGCAGTTCTTC; cdr3_aa: CAWGGLAGNNEQFF
clone_size: -; cdr3_length: 17; j_call: TRBJ2-3; v_call: TRBV7-8; d_call: TRBD2; cdr3_nt: TGTGCCAGCAGCTTAGGGTCGGGCGGGGGTAGCACAGATACGCAGTATTTT; cdr3_aa: CASSLGSGGGSTDTQYF
clone_size: -; cdr3_length: 17; j_call: TRBJ2-1; v_call: TRBV5-1; d_call: TRBD2; cdr3_nt: TGCGCCAGCAGCTTGTCAACTAGCGGGAGCCCCTACAATGAGCAGTTCTTC; cdr3_aa: CASSLSTSGSPYNEQFF
clone_size: -; cdr3_length: 13; j_call: TRBJ2-5; v_call: TRBV19; d_call: -; cdr3_nt: TGTGCCAGTAGTATAGAACCTCGGGAGACCCAGTACTTC; cdr3_aa: CASSIEPRETQYF
clone_size: once; cdr3_length: 17; j_call: TRBJ2-5; v_call: TRBV5-4; d_call: TRBD2; cdr3_nt: TGTGCCAGCAGCTTGTCCGTAGGTAGCGGGGTACAAGAGACCCAGTACTTC; cdr3_aa: CASSLSVGSGVQETQYF
clone_size: -; cdr3_length: 15; j_call: TRBJ2-3; v_call: TRBV5-4; d_call: -; cdr3_nt: TGTGCCAGCAGCTTGGGACTAGTCACCACAGATACGCAGTATTTT; cdr3_aa: CASSLGLVTTDTQYF
clone_size: -; cdr3_length: 13; j_call: TRBJ2-7; v_call: TRBV29-1; d_call: TRBD1; cdr3_nt: TGCAGCGCCGCAGGGCAGGGGGAAAGGGAGCAGTACTTC; cdr3_aa: CSAAGQGEREQYF
clone_size: -; cdr3_length: 14; j_call: TRBJ2-3; v_call: TRBV6-5; d_call: -; cdr3_nt: TGTGCCAGCGGAGTAAACTCTCGCACAGATACGCAGTATTTT; cdr3_aa: CASGVNSRTDTQYF
clone_size: -; cdr3_length: 15; j_call: TRBJ1-2; v_call: TRBV11-2; d_call: TRBD1; cdr3_nt: TGTGCCAGCAGCGAGGGACAGGCGAAAGGCTATGGCTACACCTTC; cdr3_aa: CASSEGQAKGYGYTF
clone_size: few; cdr3_length: 15; j_call: TRBJ2-7; v_call: TRBV6-6; d_call: TRBD1; cdr3_nt: TGTGCCAGCAGTCCCGGACAGGGAAGTGTCTACGAGCAGTACTTC; cdr3_aa: CASSPGQGSVYEQYF
clone_size: -; cdr3_length: 14; j_call: TRBJ1-5; v_call: TRBV30; d_call: -; cdr3_nt: TGTGCCTGGAGTGGGGGCGGCAGCAATCAGCCCCAGCATTTT; cdr3_aa: CAWSGGGSNQPQHF
clone_size: -; cdr3_length: 15; j_call: TRBJ1-2; v_call: TRBV7-2; d_call: -; cdr3_nt: TGTGCCAGCAGCCCGGGACAAGCATTCTCCCATGGCTACACCTTC; cdr3_aa: CASSPGQAFSHGYTF
clone_size: few; cdr3_length: 16; j_call: TRBJ2-1; v_call: TRBV7-2; d_call: -; cdr3_nt: TGTGCCAGCAGCTCTGGGGGGGCGGGAAACGGCAATGAGCAGTTCTTC; cdr3_aa: CASSSGGAGNGNEQFF
clone_size: -; cdr3_length: 11; j_call: TRBJ1-4; v_call: TRBV20-1; d_call: -; cdr3_nt: TGCAGTGCTAGAGATCGAGATTTTGCGTTTTTT; cdr3_aa: CSARDRDFAFF
clone_size: -; cdr3_length: 17; j_call: TRBJ2-2; v_call: TRBV30; d_call: TRBD2; cdr3_nt: TGTGCCTGGAGGCCCTCTTCCGGGACTAGGGGCACCGGGGAGCTGTTTTTT; cdr3_aa: CAWRPSSGTRGTGELFF
clone_size: -; cdr3_length: 14; j_call: TRBJ1-2; v_call: TRBV28; d_call: TRBD1; cdr3_nt: TGTGCCAGCAGTTCCGGGACAGGGGTGCATGGCTACACCTTC; cdr3_aa: CASSSGTGVHGYTF
clone_size: -; cdr3_length: 14; j_call: TRBJ2-2; v_call: TRBV11-3; d_call: -; cdr3_nt: TGTGCCAGCAGCCAGCTGGGGGAGGCCGGGGAGCTGTTTTTT; cdr3_aa: CASSQLGEAGELFF
clone_size: -; cdr3_length: 13; j_call: TRBJ2-7; v_call: TRBV18; d_call: -; cdr3_nt: TGTGCCAGCTCACCGTCACGGTCGTACGAGCAGTACTTC; cdr3_aa: CASSPSRSYEQYF
clone_size: -; cdr3_length: 12; j_call: TRBJ2-1; v_call: TRBV18; d_call: -; cdr3_nt: TGTGCCAGCTCACAACTAGGCTATGAGCAGTTCTTC; cdr3_aa: CASSQLGYEQFF
clone_size: few; cdr3_length: 16; j_call: TRBJ1-5; v_call: TRBV5-1; d_call: TRBD1; cdr3_nt: TGCGCCAGCAGCTTGGGACCGGGACAGACCGATCAGCCCCAGCATTTT; cdr3_aa: CASSLGPGQTDQPQHF
clone_size: -; cdr3_length: 18; j_call: TRBJ2-5; v_call: TRBV5-4; d_call: TRBD2; cdr3_nt: TGTGCCAGCAGCTCCCCCAGACTAGCGGGAGGGATTCAAGAGACCCAGTACTTC; cdr3_aa: CASSSPRLAGGIQETQYF
clone_size: -; cdr3_length: 13; j_call: TRBJ1-1; v_call: TRBV2; d_call: -; cdr3_nt: TGTGCCAGCAGTGAAAGAGTGAACACTGAAGCTTTCTTT; cdr3_aa: CASSERVNTEAFF
clone_size: few; cdr3_length: 14; j_call: TRBJ1-1; v_call: TRBV5-1; d_call: -; cdr3_nt: TGCGCCAGCAGCTCTCAGACAGGCTACACTGAAGCTTTCTTT; cdr3_aa: CASSSQTGYTEAFF
clone_size: -; cdr3_length: 11; j_call: TRBJ2-7; v_call: TRBV2; d_call: -; cdr3_nt: TGTGCCAGCAGCCGTGCCTACGAGCAGTACTTC; cdr3_aa: CASSRAYEQYF
clone_size: few; cdr3_length: 12; j_call: TRBJ2-7; v_call: TRBV5-1; d_call: -; cdr3_nt: TGCGCCAGCAGGAGGGACTCCTACGAGCAGTACTTC; cdr3_aa: CASRRDSYEQYF
clone_size: -; cdr3_length: 14; j_call: TRBJ1-1; v_call: TRBV7-3; d_call: -; cdr3_nt: TGTGCCAGCAGCTTAAGGGCAGGGAACACTGAAGCTTTCTTT; cdr3_aa: CASSLRAGNTEAFF
clone_size: many; cdr3_length: 18; j_call: TRBJ1-5; v_call: TRBV23-1; d_call: TRBD1; cdr3_nt: TGCGCCAGCAGTCAATCGGGACAGGGTTTGATTAACAATCAGCCCCAGCATTTT; cdr3_aa: CASSQSGQGLINNQPQHF
clone_size: -; cdr3_length: 19; j_call: TRBJ2-1; v_call: TRBV19; d_call: TRBD2; cdr3_nt: TGTGCCAGTAGTATCGGGTCGGACCGCGGGGGGGCATCGTCGAATGAGCAGTTCTTC; cdr3_aa: CASSIGSDRGGASSNEQFF
clone_size: -; cdr3_length: 14; j_call: TRBJ2-7; v_call: TRBV6-6; d_call: -; cdr3_nt: TGTGCCAGCAGTTCCCCGACAGGTACCTACGAGCAGTACTTC; cdr3_aa: CASSSPTGTYEQYF
clone_size: -; cdr3_length: 14; j_call: TRBJ2-3; v_call: TRBV7-2; d_call: TRBD1; cdr3_nt: TGTGCCAGCAGCATACAGGGGGGCACAGATACGCAGTATTTT; cdr3_aa: CASSIQGGTDTQYF
clone_size: -; cdr3_length: 14; j_call: TRBJ1-2; v_call: TRBV18; d_call: TRBD1; cdr3_nt: TGTGCCAGCTCACCCCGTGAGGGGGCGGATGGCTACACCTTC; cdr3_aa: CASSPREGADGYTF
clone_size: few; cdr3_length: 15; j_call: TRBJ2-5; v_call: TRBV5-1; d_call: TRBD1; cdr3_nt: TGCGCCAGCAGCCCGGGACAGGGAGGTGTGGAGACCCAGTACTTC; cdr3_aa: CASSPGQGGVETQYF
clone_size: -; cdr3_length: 12; j_call: TRBJ2-7; v_call: TRBV10-3; d_call: TRBD2; cdr3_nt: TGTGCCATCAGTGGCGGGAGTGGCGAGCAGTACTTC; cdr3_aa: CAISGGSGEQYF
clone_size: few; cdr3_length: 13; j_call: TRBJ2-5; v_call: TRBV11-1; d_call: -; cdr3_nt: TGTGCCAGCAGCTCGACTGGTAAAGAGACCCAGTACTTC; cdr3_aa: CASSSTGKETQYF
clone_size: once; cdr3_length: 14; j_call: TRBJ2-3; v_call: TRBV27; d_call: -; cdr3_nt: TGTGCCAGCAGTTCCCGGGGGTCCACAGATACGCAGTATTTT; cdr3_aa: CASSSRGSTDTQYF
clone_size: few; cdr3_length: 13; j_call: TRBJ2-3; v_call: TRBV11-3; d_call: -; cdr3_nt: TGTGCCAGCAGCTTAGAGGGCACACTCTTGCAGTATTTT; cdr3_aa: CASSLEGTLLQYF
clone_size: -; cdr3_length: 13; j_call: TRBJ2-3; v_call: TRBV28; d_call: TRBD2; cdr3_nt: TGTGCCAGCATCTCGGCGGGGGGAGATACGCAGTATTTT; cdr3_aa: CASISAGGDTQYF
clone_size: -; cdr3_length: 14; j_call: TRBJ2-7; v_call: TRBV6-6; d_call: -; cdr3_nt: TGTGCCAGCAGTTACGGAGACAGGTTGACCGAGCAGTACTTC; cdr3_aa: CASSYGDRLTEQYF
clone_size: -; cdr3_length: 14; j_call: TRBJ2-7; v_call: TRBV9; d_call: TRBD2; cdr3_nt: TGTGCCAGCAGCGCCGGGAGGGGAACCTACGAGCAGTACTTC; cdr3_aa: CASSAGRGTYEQYF
clone_size: -; cdr3_length: 16; j_call: TRBJ2-7; v_call: TRBV30; d_call: TRBD2; cdr3_nt: TGTGCCTGGAGTCCCAGACTAGCGGGAGGGACCTACGAGCAGTACTTC; cdr3_aa: CAWSPRLAGGTYEQYF
clone_size: -; cdr3_length: 15; j_call: TRBJ2-5; v_call: TRBV4-1; d_call: TRBD2; cdr3_nt: TGCGCCAGCAGCCAAATTCCGGGGGGGCAACAGACCCAGTACTTC; cdr3_aa: CASSQIPGGQQTQYF
clone_size: few; cdr3_length: 14; j_call: TRBJ1-2; v_call: TRBV7-2; d_call: -; cdr3_nt: TGTGCCAGCAGTCCAGGGATTTTGGGCTATGGCTACACCTTC; cdr3_aa: CASSPGILGYGYTF
clone_size: -; cdr3_length: 16; j_call: TRBJ2-7; v_call: TRBV2; d_call: -; cdr3_nt: TGTGCCAGCAGTGAAACAGGCGGGGCCCCCTCCTACGAGCAGTACTTC; cdr3_aa: CASSETGGAPSYEQYF
clone_size: -; cdr3_length: 16; j_call: TRBJ2-2; v_call: TRBV7-2; d_call: TRBD2; cdr3_nt: TGTGCCAGCAGCTCTAGCGGGGTCGCGAACACCGGGGAGCTGTTTTTT; cdr3_aa: CASSSSGVANTGELFF
clone_size: few; cdr3_length: 16; j_call: TRBJ2-1; v_call: TRBV9; d_call: TRBD2; cdr3_nt: TGTGCCAGCAGTTCACCTAGCGGGAGGGGCAACAATGAGCAGTTCTTC; cdr3_aa: CASSSPSGRGNNEQFF
clone_size: few; cdr3_length: 15; j_call: TRBJ2-1; v_call: TRBV7-9; d_call: TRBD2; cdr3_nt: TGTGCCAGCACCCTTGTCGGACTAGCGGGTGGTGAGCAGTTCTTC; cdr3_aa: CASTLVGLAGGEQFF
clone_size: -; cdr3_length: 13; j_call: TRBJ2-7; v_call: TRBV18; d_call: TRBD1; cdr3_nt: TGTGCCAGCTCCCGGACAGGGGATGCCGAGCAGTACTTC; cdr3_aa: CASSRTGDAEQYF
clone_size: -; cdr3_length: 10; j_call: TRBJ2-3; v_call: TRBV20-1; d_call: -; cdr3_nt: TGCAGTGCTATCGAGGATACGCAGTATTTT; cdr3_aa: CSAIEDTQYF
clone_size: few; cdr3_length: 16; j_call: TRBJ1-2; v_call: TRBV19; d_call: TRBD1; cdr3_nt: TGTGCCAGTAAGAGGGACAGCGGCCAGGGACGCTATGGCTACACCTTC; cdr3_aa: CASKRDSGQGRYGYTF
clone_size: -; cdr3_length: 13; j_call: TRBJ2-3; v_call: TRBV7-9; d_call: TRBD1; cdr3_nt: TGTGCCAGCAGCACAACAGGGGCAGATACGCAGTATTTT; cdr3_aa: CASSTTGADTQYF
clone_size: -; cdr3_length: 15; j_call: TRBJ1-2; v_call: TRBV9; d_call: TRBD1; cdr3_nt: TGTGCCAGCAGCGCCCGAGGGACAGGGGACTATGGCTACACCTTC; cdr3_aa: CASSARGTGDYGYTF
clone_size: -; cdr3_length: 14; j_call: TRBJ2-7; v_call: TRBV11-1; d_call: TRBD1; cdr3_nt: TGTGCCAGCAGCCGAGGGGACAGCTCCTACGAGCAGTACTTC; cdr3_aa: CASSRGDSSYEQYF
clone_size: once; cdr3_length: 13; j_call: TRBJ1-4; v_call: TRBV11-2; d_call: -; cdr3_nt: TGTGCCAGCAGCTTAAACAGACATGAAAAACTGTTTTTT; cdr3_aa: CASSLNRHEKLFF
clone_size: few; cdr3_length: 13; j_call: TRBJ1-2; v_call: TRBV29-1; d_call: TRBD1; cdr3_nt: TGCAGCGTTGGACAGGGGAGAGGCTATGGCTACACCTTC; cdr3_aa: CSVGQGRGYGYTF
clone_size: -; cdr3_length: 16; j_call: TRBJ2-3; v_call: TRBV27; d_call: -; cdr3_nt: TGTGCCAGCAGTTTATCACGGGGTAGAATCACAGATACGCAGTATTTT; cdr3_aa: CASSLSRGRITDTQYF
clone_size: -; cdr3_length: 11; j_call: TRBJ1-2; v_call: TRBV29-1; d_call: TRBD1; cdr3_nt: TGCAGCGAGGGGACAGACTATGGCTACACCTTC; cdr3_aa: CSEGTDYGYTF